A selection of T cell receptor beta chains follows, all from one sample in a study of T cell responses to AZD1222 COVID-19 vaccine. Clones were sequenced by immunoSEQ multiplex PCR, and TCRdb holds only the in-frame ones, with some missing. The table lists roughly 120,000 clones, more than 75% of them singletons, with approximately 3.5% in the top ten. The sequencing used peripheral blood, collected 28 days after the second AZD1222 dose. These receptors were collected from an adult who received the AZD1222 COVID-19 vaccine. Each CDR3 is given with its conserved first and last residue. D genes are given only for firm matches. Expanded clones are given a class, and other clones once, few, many or no size at all.

CDR3 DNA	CDR3 protein	V gene	J gene	clone size	D gene
TGTGCCTGGAGTCCATTGGATGGAAATGAAAAACTGTTTTTT	CAWSPLDGNEKLFF	TRBV30	TRBJ1-4	few	-
TGTGCCAGCAGCTTAGTCGAGAACTATGGCTACACCTTC	CASSLVENYGYTF	TRBV7-9	TRBJ1-2	few	-
TGTGCCAGTAGTATAGTAGGTAGCGTTGAGACCCAGTACTTC	CASSIVGSVETQYF	TRBV19	TRBJ2-5	-	-
TGTGCCAGCAGTACAGGGCGCCTGGGCTACACCTTC	CASSTGRLGYTF	TRBV27	TRBJ1-2	-	-
TGTGCCAGCAGCTCTGACTTTGTGGATACGCAGTATTTT	CASSSDFVDTQYF	TRBV7-9	TRBJ2-3	-	-
TGTGCCAGCAGCGTAGCGACGAGCACTAACACCGGGGAGCTGTTTTTT	CASSVATSTNTGELFF	TRBV9	TRBJ2-2	-	-
TGTGCCAGCAGTTTACCCTGGCGAAGCTCTGGGGCCAACGTCCTGACTTTC	CASSLPWRSSGANVLTF	TRBV28	TRBJ2-6	-	-
TGTGCCAGCAGAGCAGGGGTGGGCACAGATACGCAGTATTTT	CASRAGVGTDTQYF	TRBV9	TRBJ2-3	-	-
TGTGCCAGCAGCACAAGCGGGAGGGACAATGAGCAGTTCTTC	CASSTSGRDNEQFF	TRBV21-1	TRBJ2-1	-	-
TGCGCCAGCAGCCAAGGGATTACTAGGGGTGGCTACACCTTC	CASSQGITRGGYTF	TRBV4-1	TRBJ1-2	-	-
TGTGCCAGTAGCCAGACAGGGGGCGGAAACATTCAGTACTTC	CASSQTGGGNIQYF	TRBV19	TRBJ2-4	once	TRBD1
TGTGCCACCAGCAGAGTAGTTTCCAACGAGCAGTTCTTC	CATSRVVSNEQFF	TRBV15	TRBJ2-1	-	-
TGTGCCAGCAGTTCGGGGACTAACTATGGCTACACCTTC	CASSSGTNYGYTF	TRBV6-5	TRBJ1-2	-	-
TGTGCCAGCAGCAAAGGTCGCGGGGTTCAGCCCCAGCATTTT	CASSKGRGVQPQHF	TRBV21-1	TRBJ1-5	-	-
TGCGCCAGCAGCTTGGTGGAGGTCTCCTACAATGAGCAGTTCTTC	CASSLVEVSYNEQFF	TRBV5-1	TRBJ2-1	-	-
TGCGCCAGCAGCTTGGCACTAGAAAGTCATGAGCAGTTCTTC	CASSLALESHEQFF	TRBV5-1	TRBJ2-1	-	-
TGTGCCAGTAGTATAAGAGGGTCCGAGGGCACCGGGGAGCTGTTTTTT	CASSIRGSEGTGELFF	TRBV19	TRBJ2-2	-	-
TGTGCCAGCAGCGATGACGGCACAGATACGCAGTATTTT	CASSDDGTDTQYF	TRBV9	TRBJ2-3	-	-
TGTGCCAGCAGCTTAGTGTTTAACAGGGGTACAGCCGGGGAGCTGTTTTTT	CASSLVFNRGTAGELFF	TRBV7-2	TRBJ2-2	-	TRBD1
TGCAGCGTTGGAGACGGGGGGATCTCCTATGGCTACACCTTC	CSVGDGGISYGYTF	TRBV29-1	TRBJ1-2	-	-
TGTGCCAGCAGCTTAGCCTCAGGGGGCCTCCTCCGGGACGAGCAGTACTTC	CASSLASGGLLRDEQYF	TRBV7-6	TRBJ2-7	-	TRBD1
TGCGCCAGCAGCCCCCCCGTCGGCAGGGCCACAGATACGCAGTATTTT	CASSPPVGRATDTQYF	TRBV4-1	TRBJ2-3	-	-
TGTGCCACCACCCCTTCATTGGGGGATTATGGCTACACCTTC	CATTPSLGDYGYTF	TRBV15	TRBJ1-2	-	-
TGTGCCACCAGTGATCCCTCAGGGGCGAGTCAAGATACGCAGTATTTT	CATSDPSGASQDTQYF	TRBV24-1	TRBJ2-3	-	-
TGTGCCAGCAGCCCTTACTTCGGGGCGCCGAGCTCCTACGAGCAGTACTTC	CASSPYFGAPSSYEQYF	TRBV7-9	TRBJ2-7	-	-
TGTGCCAGCAGTCAAGAAGGGGGAGGGAACACTGAAGCTTTCTTT	CASSQEGGGNTEAFF	TRBV4-2	TRBJ1-1	-	-
TGTGCCAGCAGTGAAAGAAGGACAGATCAAGAGACCCAGTACTTC	CASSERRTDQETQYF	TRBV2	TRBJ2-5	-	-
TGTGCCAGCAGCTACTCGGGACACGAAAATTCACCCCTCCACTTT	CASSYSGHENSPLHF	TRBV7-3	TRBJ1-6	-	-
TGTGCCAGTACCGCGGGACAGGGGGTCTCCTACGAGCAGTACTTC	CASTAGQGVSYEQYF	TRBV19	TRBJ2-7	-	TRBD1
TGTGCCAGCAGCGTAAATAGCAATCAGCCCCAGCATTTT	CASSVNSNQPQHF	TRBV9	TRBJ1-5	-	-
TGTGCCACCAGTGCCCTCGGGGGTAGCAATCAGCCCCAGCATTTT	CATSALGGSNQPQHF	TRBV24-1	TRBJ1-5	-	-